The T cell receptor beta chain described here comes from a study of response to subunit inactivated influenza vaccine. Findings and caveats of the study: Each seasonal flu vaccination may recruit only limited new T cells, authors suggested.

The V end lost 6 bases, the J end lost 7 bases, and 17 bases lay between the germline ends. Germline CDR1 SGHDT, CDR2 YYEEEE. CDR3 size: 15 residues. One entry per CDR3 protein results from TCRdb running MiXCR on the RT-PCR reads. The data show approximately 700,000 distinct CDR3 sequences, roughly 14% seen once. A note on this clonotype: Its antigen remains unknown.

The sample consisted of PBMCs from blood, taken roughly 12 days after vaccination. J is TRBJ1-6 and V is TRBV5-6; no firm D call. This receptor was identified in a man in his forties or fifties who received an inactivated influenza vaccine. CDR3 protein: CASTIGPGGNSPLHF. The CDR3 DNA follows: TGTGCCAGCACCATCGGGCCTGGAGGGAATTCACCCCTCCACTTT.